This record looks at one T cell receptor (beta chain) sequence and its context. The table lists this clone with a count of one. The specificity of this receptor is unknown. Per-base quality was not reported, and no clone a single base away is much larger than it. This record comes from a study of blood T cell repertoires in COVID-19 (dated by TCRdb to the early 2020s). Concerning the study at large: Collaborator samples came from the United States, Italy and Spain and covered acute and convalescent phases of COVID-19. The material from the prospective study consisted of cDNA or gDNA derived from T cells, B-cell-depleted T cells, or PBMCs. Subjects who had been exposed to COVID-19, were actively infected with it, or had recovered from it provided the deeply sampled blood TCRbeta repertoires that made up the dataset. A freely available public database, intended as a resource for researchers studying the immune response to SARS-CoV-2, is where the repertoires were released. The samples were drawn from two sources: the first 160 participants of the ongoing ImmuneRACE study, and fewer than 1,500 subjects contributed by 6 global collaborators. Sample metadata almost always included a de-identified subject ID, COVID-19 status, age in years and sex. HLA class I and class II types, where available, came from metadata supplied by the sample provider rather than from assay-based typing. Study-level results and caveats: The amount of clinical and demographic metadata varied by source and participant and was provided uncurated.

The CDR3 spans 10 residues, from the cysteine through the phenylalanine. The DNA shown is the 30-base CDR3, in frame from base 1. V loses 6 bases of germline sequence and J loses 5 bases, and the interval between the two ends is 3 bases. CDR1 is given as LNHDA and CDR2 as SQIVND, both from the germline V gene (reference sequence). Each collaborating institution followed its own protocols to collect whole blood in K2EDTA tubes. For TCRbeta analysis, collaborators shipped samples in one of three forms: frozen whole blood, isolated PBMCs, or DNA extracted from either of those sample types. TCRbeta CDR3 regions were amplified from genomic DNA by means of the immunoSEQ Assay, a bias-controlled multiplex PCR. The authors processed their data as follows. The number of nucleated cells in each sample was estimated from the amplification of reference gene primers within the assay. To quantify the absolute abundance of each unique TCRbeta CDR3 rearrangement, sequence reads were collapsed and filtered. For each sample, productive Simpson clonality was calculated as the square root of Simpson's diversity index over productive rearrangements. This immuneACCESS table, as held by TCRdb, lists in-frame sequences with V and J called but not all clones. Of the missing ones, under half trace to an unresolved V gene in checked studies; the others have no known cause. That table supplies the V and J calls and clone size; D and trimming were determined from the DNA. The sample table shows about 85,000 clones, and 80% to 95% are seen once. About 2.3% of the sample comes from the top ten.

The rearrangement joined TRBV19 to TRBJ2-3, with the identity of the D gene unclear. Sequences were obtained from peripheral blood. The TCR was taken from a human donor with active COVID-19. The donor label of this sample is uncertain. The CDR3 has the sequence CASRRDTQYF. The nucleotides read TGTGCCAGTAGGAGAGATACGCAGTATTTT.